The 10 T cell receptor beta chains below come from one sample, sequenced in a study of cytomegalovirus exposure and HLA in healthy donors. The PCR contained 60 Vbeta and 13 Jbeta primers. Assay used: immunoSEQ multiplex PCR; TCRdb lists only in-frame clones, some missing. The repertoire consists of 100,000 to 150,000 clones, with 83% occurring once and the leading ten covering around 3.5%. What was sequenced was PBMCs. These TCRs come from a woman aged 35 to 49 in good health and CMV-seropositive.

In its sample, this clone was seen a few times. This chain uses TRBV7-3 with TRBJ1-1; unclear D gene. Germline V gives CDR1 SGHTA, CDR2 FQGTGA. CDR3 length equals 13 residues. Trimming left V 1 base short and J 4 bases short, with 7 bases between. In nucleotides, the CDR3 is TGTGCCAGCAGCTTAAGGGCAGGCACTGAAGCTTTCTTT. Its protein is CASSLRAGTEAFF.

The chain uses TRBV18 and TRBJ1-1; D is undetermined. The V gene's germline CDR1 is KGHSH and CDR2 LQKENI. The V end was cut by 3 bases, the J end by 1 base, with 9 bases between. The CDR3 consists of 14 residues. DNA for the CDR3: TGTGCCAGCTCACCGGTGCGGGGGAACACTGAAGCTTTCTTT. This translates into CASSPVRGNTEAFF.

This sequence joins TRBV2 and TRBJ1-2; D is perhaps TRBD1 (5 bases). Trimming left V 6 bases short and J 2 bases short, with 10 bases between. CDR3 size: 13 residues. The germline CDR1 and CDR2 sequences are SNHLY and FYNNEI. This CDR3 reads CASRHGGNYGYTF. The DNA of the CDR3 is TGTGCCAGCAGGCACGGGGGGAACTATGGCTACACCTTC.

This clone was seen just once. The rearrangement uses TRBV5-1 and TRBJ1-4, with a weak D call TRBD1 (5 bases). Trimming cost V 0 bases and J 2 bases, with 20 bases left between them. This CDR3 has 19 residues. The germline V gene has CDR1 SGHRS and CDR2 YFSETQ. The CDR3 here is CASSLGPFRAVPTNEKLFF. CDR3 DNA sequence: TGCGCCAGCAGCTTGGGGCCTTTCAGGGCCGTGCCTACTAATGAAAAACTGTTTTTT.

The V call is TRBV10-2, the J call TRBJ1-5; D remains unclear. Trimming removed 3 bases from V and 2 bases from J, with 2 bases in between. The CDR3 loop spans 12 amino acids. In germline, CDR1 is WSHSY, CDR2 SAAADI. The CDR3 coding sequence is TGCGCCAGCAGTGACGGCAATCAGCCCCAGCATTTT. Amino acids: CASSDGNQPQHF.

The V call is TRBV5-1, the J call TRBJ2-2; 14 bases agree with TRBD2. Germline-derived CDR1 and CDR2 are SGHRS and YFSETQ. V gave up 3 bases and J gave up 4 bases; unmatched junction bases: 8. CDR3 length: 18 residues. The CDR3 sequence: CASSWGTSGRSFTGELFF. The CDR3 DNA sequence: TGCGCCAGCAGCTGGGGGACTAGCGGGAGAAGTTTCACCGGGGAGCTGTTTTTT.

This clone appeared a few times. CDR3: CASRNPGQGNEQYF. The DNA for the CDR3 is TGTGCCAGCAGAAATCCGGGACAGGGCAACGAGCAGTACTTC. The J gene is TRBJ2-7, the V gene TRBV28; 9 bases line up with TRBD1. With 6 bases clipped from V and 5 bases from J, the junction kept 8 bases outside the gene matches. The V gene's germline CDR1 is MDHEN and CDR2 SYDVKM. The CDR3 runs 14 residues. The complete variable domain, with remaining parts taken from reference TRBV28 and TRBJ2-7, reads DVKVTQSSRYLVKRTGEKVFLECVQDMDHENMFWYRQDPGLGLRLIYFSYDVKMKEKGDIPEGYSVSREKKERFSLILESASTNQTSMYLCASRNPGQGNEQYFGPGTRLTVT.

The chain has TRBV10-2 and TRBJ1-3; TRBD1 aligns across 7 bases. This CDR3 is built from 15 residues. V lost 6 bases to trimming and J lost 3 bases; unmatched junction nucleotides: 8. The germline V gene encodes CDR1 WSHSY and CDR2 SAAADI. The CDR3 region has the DNA TGCGCCAGCAGCGTTTTGTGGGACAGTGGAAACACCATATATTTT. Protein sequence: CASSVLWDSGNTIYF.

The V call is TRBV27, the J call TRBJ1-5; D ambiguous. CDR1 is MNHEY and CDR2 is SMNVEV in the germline V gene (reference sequence). There are 14 residues in the CDR3. V lost 5 bases, J lost 1 base, and 9 bases lay in between. CDR3 bases: TGTGCCAGCAGTCCCCTATCGAGCAATCAGCCCCAGCATTTT. Amino acids: CASSPLSSNQPQHF.

V and J are TRBV4-1 and TRBJ2-2, with D possibly matching TRBD1 (6 bases). The V end was cut by 2 bases, the J end by 2 bases, with 12 bases between. Germline V gene lookup returns CDR1 MGHRA and CDR2 YSYEKL. This CDR3 region has 16 residues. The CDR3 protein is CASSQTTGINTGELFF. For the CDR3, the DNA is TGCGCCAGCAGCCAAACGACAGGTATCAACACCGGGGAGCTGTTTTTT.